A selection of T cell receptor beta chains follows, all from one sample in a study of regulatory dendritic cells for organ transplantation. Clones were sequenced by immunoSEQ multiplex PCR, and TCRdb holds only the in-frame ones, with some missing. The repertoire holds around 30,000 clones, with roughly 85% as singletons. The sequenced sample was naive CD8+ T cells from blood. The receptors originated from a human donor in good health. Both conserved end residues are part of each CDR3. A D gene is named only where the DNA matches it firmly. Expanded clones get a size class; other rows say once, few or many, or leave the size out.

>NA|TRBJ2-5|TRBV29-1|TRBD2
TGCAGCGCGCCGGGACTAGCGGTGGAGACCCAGTACTTC
CSAPGLAVETQYF
>NA|TRBJ1-3|TRBV2|NA
TGTGCCAGCAGTGAAGAGGGGATCTCTGGAAACACCATATATTTT
CASSEEGISGNTIYF
>NA|TRBJ2-7|TRBV29-1|NA
TGCAGCGTTGAGGTTCTCGAGACCTACGAGCAGTACTTC
CSVEVLETYEQYF
>few|TRBJ1-1|TRBV2|NA
TGTGCCAGCAGGGGTGACAGGAACACTGAAGCTTTCTTT
CASRGDRNTEAFF
>NA|TRBJ2-7|TRBV7-6|TRBD1
TGTGCCAGCAGCCTCGGACAGGGGGGCGAGCAGTACTTC
CASSLGQGGEQYF
>few|TRBJ1-6|TRBV2|NA
TGTGCCAGCAACCGGGACTCCCAAAGCTCCTATAATTCACCCCTCCACTTT
CASNRDSQSSYNSPLHF
>NA|TRBJ1-6|TRBV5-1|NA
TGCGCCAGCAGCCTCCTCTCTCTGGACTATTCAAATTCACCCCTCCACTTT
CASSLLSLDYSNSPLHF
>NA|TRBJ1-4|TRBV7-9|NA
TGTGCCAGCAGCGCAAACCTACAGGGTTTGTCTAATGAAAAACTGTTTTTT
CASSANLQGLSNEKLFF
>NA|TRBJ2-1|TRBV5-6|NA
TGTGCCAGCAGCTTCCCAGGGATGGGTGTCGACAATGAGCAGTTCTTC
CASSFPGMGVDNEQFF
>NA|TRBJ1-1|TRBV27|NA
TGTGCCAGCAGTTTCCGGAGGATCAACACTGAAGCTTTCTTT
CASSFRRINTEAFF
>NA|TRBJ1-6|TRBV7-9|TRBD1
TGTGCCAGCAGCCCCTACAGGGGAGGTAATTCACCCCTCCACTTT
CASSPYRGGNSPLHF
>NA|TRBJ2-5|TRBV7-2|NA
TGTGCCAGCAGCCTCGGGACTCTCAAGACCCAGTACTTC
CASSLGTLKTQYF
>NA|TRBJ1-2|TRBV5-5|TRBD1
TGTGCCAGCAGCTTGGGTGGGACAGCCTATGGCTACACCTTC
CASSLGGTAYGYTF
>once|TRBJ1-6|TRBV7-2|NA
TGTGCCAGCAGCTCGCAACAGAAACCTTCCTCACCCCTCCACTTT
CASSSQQKPSSPLHF
>few|TRBJ2-1|TRBV7-9|NA
TGTGCCAGCAGCTTAGGAAGGGGGTCCCGTGAGCAGTTCTTC
CASSLGRGSREQFF
>NA|TRBJ2-5|TRBV5-4|TRBD1
TGTGCCAGCAGCGGTAATAAACAGGGGCAAGAGACCCAGTACTTC
CASSGNKQGQETQYF
>NA|TRBJ1-2|TRBV29-1|NA
TGCAGCGTTGAACCGGGGTGGGACTATGGCTACACCTTC
CSVEPGWDYGYTF
>NA|TRBJ1-1|TRBV4-1|NA
TGCGCCAGCAGCCGTTCCGCAACTTCTGAAGCTTTCTTT
CASSRSATSEAFF
>NA|TRBJ2-5|TRBV1|NA
TGCACCAGCAGCTCGCTGGACTATCGAGTTCAAGAGACCCAGTACTTC
CTSSSLDYRVQETQYF
>NA|TRBJ1-1|TRBV11-3|NA
TGTGCCAGCAGCTTGCGCTCGACAGAGAACACTGAAGCTTTCTTT
CASSLRSTENTEAFF
>NA|TRBJ2-2|TRBV9|NA
TGTGCCAGCAGCCCGGGACTCACTACCGGGGAGCTGTTTTTT
CASSPGLTTGELFF
>NA|TRBJ1-2|TRBV5-6|NA
TGTGCCAGCAGCGAGGGACAATCTAACTATGGCTACACCTTC
CASSEGQSNYGYTF
>NA|TRBJ1-1|TRBV25-1|NA
TGTGTCAGCGTAGAGAACACTGAAGCTTTCTTT
CVSVENTEAFF
>once|TRBJ1-1|TRBV6-4|NA
TGTGCCAGCAGTGACCAGGGGAACACTGAAGCTTTCTTT
CASSDQGNTEAFF
>NA|TRBJ1-1|TRBV9|NA
TGTGCCAGCAGCGTAGGGGACACGAACACTGAAGCTTTCTTT
CASSVGDTNTEAFF
>NA|TRBJ1-5|TRBV27|TRBD1
TGTGCCAGCAGTCCGACAGGGGACAATCAGCCCCAGCATTTT
CASSPTGDNQPQHF
>NA|TRBJ2-3|TRBV6-5|TRBD1
TGTGCCAGCAGTCCGAGACAGGGCCTTATCCATACGCAGTATTTT
CASSPRQGLIHTQYF
>NA|TRBJ2-3|TRBV6-6|NA
TGTGCCAGCAGTGGGGTCCCGGAGGGTACGCAGTATTTT
CASSGVPEGTQYF
>NA|TRBJ2-1|TRBV6-1|NA
TGTGCCAGCACCTTAACAGGATTCAATGAGCAGTTCTTC
CASTLTGFNEQFF
>NA|TRBJ2-7|TRBV7-9|TRBD1
TGTGCCAGCAGTTCCCGGACAGGGCTTGACGAGCAGTACTTC
CASSSRTGLDEQYF
>NA|TRBJ2-7|TRBV18|NA
TGTGCCAGCTCACCGGAAAGGGGGTGGTTCTCCTACGAGCAGTACTTC
CASSPERGWFSYEQYF
>NA|TRBJ2-2|TRBV7-9|TRBD1
TGTGCCAGCAGCTTACTGGGGACAGTCACCGGGGAGCTGTTTTTT
CASSLLGTVTGELFF
>NA|TRBJ2-1|TRBV27|TRBD2
TGTGCCAGCAGCCCCGGGACTAGCGGGGGTAATGAGCAGTTCTTC
CASSPGTSGGNEQFF
>NA|TRBJ2-6|TRBV29-1|TRBD1
TGCAGCGTGGACAGGGGGGACGGGGCCAACGTCCTGACTTTC
CSVDRGDGANVLTF
>NA|TRBJ1-2|TRBV9|NA
TGTGCCAGCAGCGTAGGCGGGGGGATTGACTATGGCTACACCTTC
CASSVGGGIDYGYTF
>NA|TRBJ2-7|TRBV18|NA
TGTGCCAGCTCACCACCGAGAAGCTACGAGCAGTACTTC
CASSPPRSYEQYF
>NA|TRBJ1-3|TRBV5-4|NA
TGTGCCAGCAGCTTGTGGGGGGGCTTAAACACCATATATTTT
CASSLWGGLNTIYF
>NA|TRBJ2-3|TRBV14|TRBD1
TGTGCCAGCAGCCAAGACGCAGGGGGTGTTGTAGATACGCAGTATTTT
CASSQDAGGVVDTQYF
>NA|TRBJ1-3|TRBV5-6|NA
TGTGCCAGCAGCTTGAACGATATCGAGGGATATGGAAACACCATATATTTT
CASSLNDIEGYGNTIYF
>NA|TRBJ2-5|TRBV2|NA
TGTGCCAGCAGTCTAGAGATCCAAGAGACCCAGTACTTC
CASSLEIQETQYF
>NA|TRBJ2-7|TRBV7-9|NA
TGTGCCAGCAGCTTAGGACTATCCTACGAGCAGTACTTC
CASSLGLSYEQYF
>NA|TRBJ1-1|TRBV19|TRBD1
TGTGCCAGTAGTGGACAGGTTTCGAACACTGAAGCTTTCTTT
CASSGQVSNTEAFF
>once|TRBJ2-7|TRBV10-2|NA
TGCGCCAGCAGTGTAGGTGGGAGCTCCTACGAGCAGTACTTC
CASSVGGSSYEQYF
>NA|TRBJ2-7|TRBV29-1|TRBD1
TGCAGCGTTAGAAACAGGGGCTACGAGCAGTACTTC
CSVRNRGYEQYF
>NA|TRBJ1-1|TRBV6-5|NA
TGTGCCAGCATGGTAGTCAAGAACACTGAAGCTTTCTTT
CASMVVKNTEAFF
>NA|TRBJ1-2|TRBV29-1|TRBD1
TGCAGCATTGAAGATCAGGACAGGGGGCAGTATGGCTACACCTTC
CSIEDQDRGQYGYTF
>NA|TRBJ2-3|TRBV9|NA
TGTGCCAGCAGCGTAGGCGGGGACCTCCTTGGGGATACGCGGTATTTT
CASSVGGDLLGDTRYF
>NA|TRBJ2-7|TRBV27|NA
TGTGCCAGCAGTTTATCGCCGACTAGGTACGAGCAGTACTTC
CASSLSPTRYEQYF
>NA|TRBJ1-1|TRBV11-3|NA
TGTGCCAGCAGCTGGGCGAACCGGGAGAGTTGGGCTTTCTTT
CASSWANRESWAFF